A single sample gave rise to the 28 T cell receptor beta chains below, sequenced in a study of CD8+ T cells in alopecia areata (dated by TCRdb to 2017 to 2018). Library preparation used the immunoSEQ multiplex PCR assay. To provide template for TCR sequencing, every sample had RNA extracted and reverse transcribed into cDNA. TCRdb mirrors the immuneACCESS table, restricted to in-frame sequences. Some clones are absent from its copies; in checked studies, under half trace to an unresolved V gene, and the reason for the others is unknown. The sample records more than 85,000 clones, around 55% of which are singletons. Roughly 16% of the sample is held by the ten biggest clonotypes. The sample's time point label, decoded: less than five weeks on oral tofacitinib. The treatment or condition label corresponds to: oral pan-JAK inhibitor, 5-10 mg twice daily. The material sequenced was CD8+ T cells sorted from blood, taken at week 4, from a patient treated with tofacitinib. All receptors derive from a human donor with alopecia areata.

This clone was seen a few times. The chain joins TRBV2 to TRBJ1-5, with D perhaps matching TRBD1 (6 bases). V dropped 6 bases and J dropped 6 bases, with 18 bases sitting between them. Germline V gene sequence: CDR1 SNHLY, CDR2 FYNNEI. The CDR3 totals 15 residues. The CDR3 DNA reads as TGTGCCAGCAGAATAAGCGGGGGCTCAGGTCAGCCCCAGCATTTT. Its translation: CASRISGGSGQPQHF.

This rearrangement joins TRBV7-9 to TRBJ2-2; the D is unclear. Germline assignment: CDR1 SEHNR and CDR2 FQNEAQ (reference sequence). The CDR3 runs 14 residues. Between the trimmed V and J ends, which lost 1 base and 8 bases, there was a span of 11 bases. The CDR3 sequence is CASSLEGRRGELFF. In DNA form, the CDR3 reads TGTGCCAGCAGCTTAGAAGGACGAAGAGGGGAGCTGTTTTTT.

The CDR3: CASSQDTDQPQHF. Written as DNA, the CDR3 is TGCGCCAGCAGCCAAGATACGGATCAGCCCCAGCATTTT. The chain combines TRBV4-1 with TRBJ1-5, with D unclear. The CDR3 extends over 13 amino acids. Germline V gene sequence: CDR1 MGHRA, CDR2 YSYEKL. The V end was cut by 0 bases, the J end by 5 bases, with 5 bases between.

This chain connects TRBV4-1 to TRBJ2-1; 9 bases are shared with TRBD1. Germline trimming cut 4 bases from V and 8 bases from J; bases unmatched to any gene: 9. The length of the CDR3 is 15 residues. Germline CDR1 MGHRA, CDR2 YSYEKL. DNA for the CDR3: TGCGCCAGCAGCCTCGCACAGGGGGCAAGAGATGAGCAGTTCTTC. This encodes CASSLAQGARDEQFF.

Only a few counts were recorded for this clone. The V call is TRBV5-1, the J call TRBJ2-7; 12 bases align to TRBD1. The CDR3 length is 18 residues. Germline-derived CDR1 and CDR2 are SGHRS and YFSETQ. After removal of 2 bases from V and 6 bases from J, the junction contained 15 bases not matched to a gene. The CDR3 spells CASSFPWGTGGEGGEQYF. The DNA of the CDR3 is TGCGCCAGCAGCTTCCCCTGGGGGACAGGGGGCGAGGGAGGCGAGCAGTACTTC.

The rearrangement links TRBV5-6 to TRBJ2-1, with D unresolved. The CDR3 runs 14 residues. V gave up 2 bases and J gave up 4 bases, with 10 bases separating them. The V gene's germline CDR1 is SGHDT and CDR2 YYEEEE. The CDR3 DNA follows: TGTGCCAGCAGCTTCTTACAATCGTACAATGAGCAGTTCTTC. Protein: CASSFLQSYNEQFF.

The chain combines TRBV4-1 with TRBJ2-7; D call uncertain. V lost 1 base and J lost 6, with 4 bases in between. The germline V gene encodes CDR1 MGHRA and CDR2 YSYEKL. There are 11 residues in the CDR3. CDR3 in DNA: TGCGCCAGCAGCCAAGCTAGCGAGCAGTACTTC. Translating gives CASSQASEQYF.

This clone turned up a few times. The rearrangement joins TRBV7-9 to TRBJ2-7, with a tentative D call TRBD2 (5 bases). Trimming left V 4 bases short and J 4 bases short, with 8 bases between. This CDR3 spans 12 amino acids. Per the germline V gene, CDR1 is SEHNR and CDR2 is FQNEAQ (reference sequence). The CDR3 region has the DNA TGTGCCAGCAGCTCAATAGCGTACGAGCAGTACTTC. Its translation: CASSSIAYEQYF.

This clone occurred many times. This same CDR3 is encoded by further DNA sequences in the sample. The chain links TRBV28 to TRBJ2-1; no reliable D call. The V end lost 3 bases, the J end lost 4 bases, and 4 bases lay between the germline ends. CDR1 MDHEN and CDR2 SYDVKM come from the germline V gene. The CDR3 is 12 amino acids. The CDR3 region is CASSFGYNEQFF. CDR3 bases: TGTGCCAGCAGTTTCGGGTACAATGAGCAGTTCTTC.

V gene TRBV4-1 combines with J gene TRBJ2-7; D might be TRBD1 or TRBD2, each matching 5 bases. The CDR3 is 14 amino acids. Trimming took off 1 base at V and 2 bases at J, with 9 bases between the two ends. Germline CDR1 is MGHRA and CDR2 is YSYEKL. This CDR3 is CASSQVGGAYEQYF. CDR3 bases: TGCGCCAGCAGCCAAGTTGGGGGAGCCTACGAGCAGTACTTC.

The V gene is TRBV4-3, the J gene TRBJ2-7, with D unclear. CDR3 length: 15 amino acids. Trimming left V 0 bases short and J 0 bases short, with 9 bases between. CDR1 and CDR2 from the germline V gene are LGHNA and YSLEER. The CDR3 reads CASSQEDASSYEQYF. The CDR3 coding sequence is TGCGCCAGCAGCCAAGAAGACGCCAGCTCCTACGAGCAGTACTTC.

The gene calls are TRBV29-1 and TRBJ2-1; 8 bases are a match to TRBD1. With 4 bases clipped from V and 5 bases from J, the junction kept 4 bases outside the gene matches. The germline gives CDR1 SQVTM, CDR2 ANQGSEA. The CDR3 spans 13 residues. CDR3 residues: CSVGGTGNNEQFF. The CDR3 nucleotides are TGCAGCGTTGGGGGGACAGGCAACAATGAGCAGTTCTTC.

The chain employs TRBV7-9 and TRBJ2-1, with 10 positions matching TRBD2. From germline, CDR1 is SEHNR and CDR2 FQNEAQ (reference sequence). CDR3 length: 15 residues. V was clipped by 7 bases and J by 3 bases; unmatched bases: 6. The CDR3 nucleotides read TGTGCCAGCATGGGTAGCGGGGGGTACTACAATGAGCAGTTCTTC. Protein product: CASMGSGGYYNEQFF.

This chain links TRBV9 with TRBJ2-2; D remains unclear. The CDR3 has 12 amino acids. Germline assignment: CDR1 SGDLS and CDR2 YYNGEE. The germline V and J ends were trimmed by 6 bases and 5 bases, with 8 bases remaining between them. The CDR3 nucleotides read TGTGCCAGCACTCCTGAGACCGGGGAGCTGTTTTTT. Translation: CASTPETGELFF.

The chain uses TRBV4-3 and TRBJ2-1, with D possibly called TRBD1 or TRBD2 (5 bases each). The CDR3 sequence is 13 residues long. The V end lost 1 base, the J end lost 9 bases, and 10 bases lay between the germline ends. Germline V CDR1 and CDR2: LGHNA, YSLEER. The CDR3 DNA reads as TGCGCCAGCAGCCAAGCCCCCGGGGCTGAGCAGTTCTTC. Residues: CASSQAPGAEQFF.

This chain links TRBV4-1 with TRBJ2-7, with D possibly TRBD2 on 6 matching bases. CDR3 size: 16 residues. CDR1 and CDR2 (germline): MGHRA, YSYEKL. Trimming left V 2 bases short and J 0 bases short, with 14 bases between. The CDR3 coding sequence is TGCGCCAGCAGCCAATCTACCTCCGGGAGCTCCTACGAGCAGTACTTC. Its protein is CASSQSTSGSSYEQYF.

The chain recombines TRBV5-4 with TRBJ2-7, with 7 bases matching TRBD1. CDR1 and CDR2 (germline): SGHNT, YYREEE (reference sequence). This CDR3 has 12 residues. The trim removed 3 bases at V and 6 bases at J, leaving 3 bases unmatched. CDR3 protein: CASSSTGVEQYF. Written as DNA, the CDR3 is TGTGCCAGCAGCTCAACAGGGGTCGAGCAGTACTTC. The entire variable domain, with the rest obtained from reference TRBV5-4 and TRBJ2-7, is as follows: ETGVTQSPTHLIKTRGQQVTLRCSSQSGHNTVSWYQQALGQGPQFIFQYYREEENGRGNFPPRFSGLQFPNYSSELNVNALELDDSALYLCASSSTGVEQYFGPGTRLTVT.

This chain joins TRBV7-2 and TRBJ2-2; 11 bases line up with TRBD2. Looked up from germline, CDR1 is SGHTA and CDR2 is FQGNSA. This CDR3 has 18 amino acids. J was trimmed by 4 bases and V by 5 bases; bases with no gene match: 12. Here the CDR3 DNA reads TGTGCCAGCAGCAATAGACTAGCGGGACGAAGCTTCACCGGGGAGCTGTTTTTT. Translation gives CASSNRLAGRSFTGELFF.

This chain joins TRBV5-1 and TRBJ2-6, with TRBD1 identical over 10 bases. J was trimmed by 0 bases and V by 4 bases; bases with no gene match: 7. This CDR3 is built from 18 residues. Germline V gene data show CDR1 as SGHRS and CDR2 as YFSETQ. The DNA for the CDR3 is TGCGCCAGCAGCCAGGACAGGGGGTTCCGCTCTGGGGCCAACGTCCTGACTTTC. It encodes CASSQDRGFRSGANVLTF. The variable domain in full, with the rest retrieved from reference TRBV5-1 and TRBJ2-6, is KAGVTQTPRYLIKTRGQQVTLSCSPISGHRSVSWYQQTPGQGLQFLFEYFSETQRNKGNFPGRFSGRQFSNSRSEMNVSTLELGDSALYLCASSQDRGFRSGANVLTFGAGSRLTVL.

As DNA, the CDR3 is TGCAGCGTTGTCCCGGAGGCCGACTATGGCTACACCTTC. Translating it yields CSVVPEADYGYTF. The rearrangement joins TRBV29-1 to TRBJ1-2, with unresolved D. Germline CDR1 reads SQVTM; CDR2 reads ANQGSEA. This CDR3 is built from 13 residues. V gave up 4 bases and J gave up 3 bases, with 12 bases separating them.

CDR3 amino acids: CASRLRADEQYF. The CDR3 DNA reads TGTGCCAGCCGGCTTAGGGCGGACGAGCAGTACTTC. This rearrangement joins TRBV13 to TRBJ2-7; unclear D gene. Germline V CDR1 and CDR2: PRHDT, FYEKMQ (reference sequence). The CDR3 loop spans 12 amino acids. V gave up 8 bases and J gave up 5 bases, with 13 bases separating them. Filled out from reference TRBV13 and TRBJ2-7, the complete variable domain reads AAGVIQSPRHLIKEKRETATLKCYPIPRHDTVYWYQQGPGQDPQFLISFYEKMQSDKGSIPDRFSAQQFSDYHSELNMSSLELGDSALYFCASRLRADEQYFGPGTRLTVT.

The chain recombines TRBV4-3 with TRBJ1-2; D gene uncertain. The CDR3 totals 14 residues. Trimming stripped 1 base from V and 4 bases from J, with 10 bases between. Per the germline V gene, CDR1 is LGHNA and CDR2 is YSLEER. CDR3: CASSQAPGAYGYTF. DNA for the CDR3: TGCGCCAGCAGCCAAGCCCCAGGAGCCTATGGCTACACCTTC.

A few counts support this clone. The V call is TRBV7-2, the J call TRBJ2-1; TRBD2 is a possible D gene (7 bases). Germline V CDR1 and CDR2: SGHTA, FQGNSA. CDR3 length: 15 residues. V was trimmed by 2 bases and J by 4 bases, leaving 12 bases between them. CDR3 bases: TGTGCCAGCAGCTTATTGCGGGGGCTTTACAATGAGCAGTTCTTC. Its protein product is CASSLLRGLYNEQFF.

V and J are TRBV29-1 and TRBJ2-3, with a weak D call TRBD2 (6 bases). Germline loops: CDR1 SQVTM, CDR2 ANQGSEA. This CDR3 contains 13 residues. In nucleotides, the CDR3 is TGCACTAATAAAACGGGAGCCCCAGATACGCAGTATTTT. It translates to CTNKTGAPDTQYF.

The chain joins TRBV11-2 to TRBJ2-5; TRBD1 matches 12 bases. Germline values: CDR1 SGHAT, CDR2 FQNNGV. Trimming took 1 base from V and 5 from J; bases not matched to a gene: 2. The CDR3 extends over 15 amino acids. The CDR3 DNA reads TGTGCCAGCAGCTTAGTGGGACAGGGGGCGGAGACCCAGTACTTC. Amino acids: CASSLVGQGAETQYF. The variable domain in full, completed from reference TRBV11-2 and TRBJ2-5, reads EAGVAQSPRYKIIEKRQSVAFWCNPISGHATLYWYQQILGQGPKLLIQFQNNGVVDDSQLPKDRFSAERLKGVDSTLKIQPAKLEDSAVYLCASSLVGQGAETQYFGPGTRLLVL.

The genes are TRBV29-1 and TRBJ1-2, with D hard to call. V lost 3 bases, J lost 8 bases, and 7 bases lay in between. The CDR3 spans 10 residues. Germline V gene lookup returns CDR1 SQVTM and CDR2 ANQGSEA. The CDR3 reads CSVEGTGYTF. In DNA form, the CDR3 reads TGCAGCGTTGAGGGTACGGGCTACACCTTC.

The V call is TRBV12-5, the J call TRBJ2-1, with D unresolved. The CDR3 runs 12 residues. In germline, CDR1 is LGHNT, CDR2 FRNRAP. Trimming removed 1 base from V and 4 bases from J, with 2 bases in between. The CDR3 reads CASGLGYNEQFF. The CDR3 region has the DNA TGTGCTAGTGGTTTGGGTTACAATGAGCAGTTCTTC.

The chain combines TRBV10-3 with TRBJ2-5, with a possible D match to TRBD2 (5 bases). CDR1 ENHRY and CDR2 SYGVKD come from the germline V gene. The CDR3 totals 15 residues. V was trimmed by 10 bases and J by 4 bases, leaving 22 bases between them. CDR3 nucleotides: TGTGCCACCGGAAAGGAGCGAGGGCTGTCAGAGACCCAGTACTTC. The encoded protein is CATGKERGLSETQYF.